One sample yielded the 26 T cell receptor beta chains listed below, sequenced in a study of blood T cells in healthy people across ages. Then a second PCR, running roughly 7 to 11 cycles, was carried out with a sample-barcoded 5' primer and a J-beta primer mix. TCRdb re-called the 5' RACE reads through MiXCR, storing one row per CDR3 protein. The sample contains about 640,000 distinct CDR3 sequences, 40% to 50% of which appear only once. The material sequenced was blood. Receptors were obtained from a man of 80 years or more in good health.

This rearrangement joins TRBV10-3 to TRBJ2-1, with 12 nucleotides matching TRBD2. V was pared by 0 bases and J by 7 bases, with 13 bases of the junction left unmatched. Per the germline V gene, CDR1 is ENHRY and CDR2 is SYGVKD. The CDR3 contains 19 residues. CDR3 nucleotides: TGTGCCATCAGTGAGTCGATAGGGGCTAGCGGGGGGGCTAGGAATGAGCAGTTCTTC. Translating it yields CAISESIGASGGARNEQFF.

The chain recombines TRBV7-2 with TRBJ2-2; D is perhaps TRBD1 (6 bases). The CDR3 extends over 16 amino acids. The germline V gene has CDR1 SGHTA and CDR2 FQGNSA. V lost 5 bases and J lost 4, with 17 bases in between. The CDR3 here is CASSQRPTGSTGELFF. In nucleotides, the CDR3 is TGTGCCAGCAGCCAACGGCCGACAGGTTCCACCGGGGAGCTGTTTTTT. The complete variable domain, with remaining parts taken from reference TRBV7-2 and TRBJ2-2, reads GAGVSQSPSNKVTEKGKDVELRCDPISGHTALYWYRQSLGQGLEFLIYFQGNSAPDKSGLPSDRFSAERTGGSVSTLTIQRTQQEDSAVYLCASSQRPTGSTGELFFGEGSRLTVL.

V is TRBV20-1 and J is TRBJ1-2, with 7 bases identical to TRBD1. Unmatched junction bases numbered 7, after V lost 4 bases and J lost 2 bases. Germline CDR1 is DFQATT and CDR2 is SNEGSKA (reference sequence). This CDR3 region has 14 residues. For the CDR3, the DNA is TGCAGTGCTAAGGTTCCGGGACAGAACTATGGCTACACCTTC. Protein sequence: CSAKVPGQNYGYTF.

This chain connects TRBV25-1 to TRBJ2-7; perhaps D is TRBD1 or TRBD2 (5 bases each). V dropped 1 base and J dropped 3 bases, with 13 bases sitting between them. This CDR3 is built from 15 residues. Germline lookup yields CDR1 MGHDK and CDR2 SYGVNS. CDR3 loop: CASSESGRDHYEQYF. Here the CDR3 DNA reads TGTGCCAGCAGTGAATCGGGCAGGGACCACTACGAGCAGTACTTC.

CDR3 sequence reads: CASSSGLAGRWVEQFF. The DNA of the CDR3 is TGTGCCAGCAGCTCGGGACTAGCGGGGCGGTGGGTTGAGCAGTTCTTC. The chain couples TRBV7-2 to TRBJ2-1; 13 bases map to TRBD2. V gave up 4 bases and J gave up 9 bases; unmatched junction bases: 9. The CDR3 extends over 16 amino acids. Germline CDR1 SGHTA, CDR2 FQGNSA.

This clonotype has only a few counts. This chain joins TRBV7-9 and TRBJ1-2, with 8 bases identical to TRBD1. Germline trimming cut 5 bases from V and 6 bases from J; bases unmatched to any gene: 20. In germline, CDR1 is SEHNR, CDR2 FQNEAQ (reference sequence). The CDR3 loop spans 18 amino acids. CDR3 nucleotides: TGTGCCAGCAGCCCTTCCCGGACAGGGAAACGAATTAGCGATGGCTACACCTTC. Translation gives CASSPSRTGKRISDGYTF.

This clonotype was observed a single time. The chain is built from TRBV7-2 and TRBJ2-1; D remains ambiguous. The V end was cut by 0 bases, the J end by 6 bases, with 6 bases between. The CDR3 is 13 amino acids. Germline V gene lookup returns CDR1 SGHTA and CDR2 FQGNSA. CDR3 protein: CASSLAFSNEQFF. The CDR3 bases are TGTGCCAGCAGCTTAGCGTTTAGCAATGAGCAGTTCTTC.

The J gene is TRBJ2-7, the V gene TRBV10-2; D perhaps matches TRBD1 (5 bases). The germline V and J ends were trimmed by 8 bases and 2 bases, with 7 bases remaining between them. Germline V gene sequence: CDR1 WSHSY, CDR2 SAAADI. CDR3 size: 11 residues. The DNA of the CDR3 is TGCGCCAGCCTAGGGGCCTACGAGCAGTACTTC. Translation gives CASLGAYEQYF.

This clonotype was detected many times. The CDR3 reads CASSLGSGGYYGYTF. The DNA for the CDR3 is TGTGCCAGCAGTTTAGGGTCAGGGGGGTACTATGGCTACACCTTC. The gene calls are TRBV28 and TRBJ1-2; 7 bases are a match to TRBD1. Germline CDR1 is MDHEN and CDR2 is SYDVKM. The CDR3 spans 15 residues. Trimming removed 2 bases from V and 3 bases from J; junction bases left unmatched: 6.

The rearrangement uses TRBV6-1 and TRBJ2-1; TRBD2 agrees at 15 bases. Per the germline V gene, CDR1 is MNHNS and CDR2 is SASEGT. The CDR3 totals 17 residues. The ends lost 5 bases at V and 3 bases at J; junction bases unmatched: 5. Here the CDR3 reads CASSPGLAGGFYNEQFF. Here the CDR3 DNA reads TGTGCCAGCAGTCCGGGACTAGCGGGGGGTTTCTACAATGAGCAGTTCTTC.

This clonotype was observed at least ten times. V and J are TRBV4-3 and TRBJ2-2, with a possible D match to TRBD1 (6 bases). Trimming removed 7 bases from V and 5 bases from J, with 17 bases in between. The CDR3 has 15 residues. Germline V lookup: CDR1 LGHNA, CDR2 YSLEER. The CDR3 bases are TGCGCCAGCACCCCCTCCAGGACAGAAACCGGGGAGCTGTTTTTT. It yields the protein CASTPSRTETGELFF.

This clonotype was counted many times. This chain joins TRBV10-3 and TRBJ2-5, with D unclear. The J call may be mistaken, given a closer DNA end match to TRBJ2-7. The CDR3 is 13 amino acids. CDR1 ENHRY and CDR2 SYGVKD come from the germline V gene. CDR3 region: CAICPTQPCEQYF. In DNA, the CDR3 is TGTGCCATATGCCCCACCCAGCCATGCGAGCAGTACTTC.

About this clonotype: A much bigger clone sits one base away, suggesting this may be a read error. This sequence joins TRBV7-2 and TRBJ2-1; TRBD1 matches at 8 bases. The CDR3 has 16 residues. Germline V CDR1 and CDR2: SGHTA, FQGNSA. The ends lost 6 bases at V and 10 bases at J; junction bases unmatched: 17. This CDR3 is CASSRSEDRVSDEQFF. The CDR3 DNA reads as TGTGCCAGCAGTCGTTCCGAGGACAGGGTTTCGGACGAGCAGTTCTTC.

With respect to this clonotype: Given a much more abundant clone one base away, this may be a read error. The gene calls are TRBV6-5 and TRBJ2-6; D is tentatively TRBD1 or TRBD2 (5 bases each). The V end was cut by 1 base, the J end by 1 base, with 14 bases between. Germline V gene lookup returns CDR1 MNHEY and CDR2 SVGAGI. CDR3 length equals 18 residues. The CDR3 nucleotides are TGTGCCAGCAGTTACTGGGTCGGGAAGGGGTCTGGGGCCAACGTCCTGACTTTC. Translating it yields CASSYWVGKGSGANVLTF.

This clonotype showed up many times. DNA for the CDR3: TGTGCCAGCAGTTGGCGAGAAAACTATGGCTACACCTTC. It codes for CASSWRENYGYTF. The gene calls are TRBV27 and TRBJ1-2; no clear D gene. The CDR3 length is 13 residues. Germline V gives CDR1 MNHEY, CDR2 SMNVEV (reference sequence). V shed 4 bases and J shed 2 bases, with 8 bases lying between them.

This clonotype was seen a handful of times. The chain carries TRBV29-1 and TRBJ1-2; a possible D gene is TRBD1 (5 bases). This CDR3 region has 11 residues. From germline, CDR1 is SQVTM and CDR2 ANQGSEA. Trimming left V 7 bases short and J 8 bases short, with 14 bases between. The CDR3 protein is CSGDRGWGYTF. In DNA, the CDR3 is TGCAGCGGTGATCGGGGGTGGGGCTACACCTTC.

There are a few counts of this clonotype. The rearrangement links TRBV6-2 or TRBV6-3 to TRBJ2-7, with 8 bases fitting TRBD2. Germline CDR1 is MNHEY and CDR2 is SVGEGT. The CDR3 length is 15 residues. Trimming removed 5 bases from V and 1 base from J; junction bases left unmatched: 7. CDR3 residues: CASSTLAGPSYEQYF. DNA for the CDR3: TGTGCCAGCAGTACTTTAGCGGGACCATCCTACGAGCAGTACTTC.

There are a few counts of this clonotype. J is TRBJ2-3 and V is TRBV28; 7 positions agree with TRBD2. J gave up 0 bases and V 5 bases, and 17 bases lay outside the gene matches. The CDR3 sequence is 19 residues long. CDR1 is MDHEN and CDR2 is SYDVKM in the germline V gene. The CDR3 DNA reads TGTGCCAGCAGTCTAATCCGGGGAGCGGGGATCCTTAGCACAGATACGCAGTATTTT. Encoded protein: CASSLIRGAGILSTDTQYF.

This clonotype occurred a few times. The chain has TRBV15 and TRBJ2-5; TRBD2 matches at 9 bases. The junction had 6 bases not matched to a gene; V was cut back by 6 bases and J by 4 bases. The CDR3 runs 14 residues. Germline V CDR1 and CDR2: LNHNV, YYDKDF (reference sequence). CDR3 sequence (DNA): TGTGCCACCAGGGGCGGGGGGGCCTCAGAGACCCAGTACTTC. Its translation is CATRGGGASETQYF.

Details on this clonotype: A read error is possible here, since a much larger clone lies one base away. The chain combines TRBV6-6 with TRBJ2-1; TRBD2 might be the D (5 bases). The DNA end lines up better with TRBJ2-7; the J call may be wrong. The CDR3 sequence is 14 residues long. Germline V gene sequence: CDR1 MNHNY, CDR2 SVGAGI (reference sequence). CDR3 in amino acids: CASSTGNSYNEQYF. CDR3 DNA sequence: TGTGCCAGTTCAACGGGAAATTCCTACAATGAGCAGTACTTC.

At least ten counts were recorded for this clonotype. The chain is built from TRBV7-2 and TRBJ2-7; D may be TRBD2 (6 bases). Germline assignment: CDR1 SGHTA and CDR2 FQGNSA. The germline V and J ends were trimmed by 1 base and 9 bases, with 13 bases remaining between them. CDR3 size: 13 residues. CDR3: CASSLVRELLQYF. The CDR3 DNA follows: TGTGCCAGCAGCTTAGTTCGGGAGTTGTTGCAGTACTTC.

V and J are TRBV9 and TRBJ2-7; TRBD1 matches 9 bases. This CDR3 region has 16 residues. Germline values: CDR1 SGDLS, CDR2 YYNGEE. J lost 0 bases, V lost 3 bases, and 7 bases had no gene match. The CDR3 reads CASSEPTGGFSYEQYF. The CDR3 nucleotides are TGTGCCAGCAGCGAACCGACAGGGGGGTTCTCCTACGAGCAGTACTTC.

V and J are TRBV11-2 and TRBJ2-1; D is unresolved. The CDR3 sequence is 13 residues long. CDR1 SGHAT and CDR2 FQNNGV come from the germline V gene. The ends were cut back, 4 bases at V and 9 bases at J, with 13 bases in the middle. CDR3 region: CASSSGVFTEQFF. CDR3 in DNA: TGTGCCAGCAGCTCTGGAGTTTTCACTGAGCAGTTCTTC.

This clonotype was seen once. DNA for the CDR3: TGTGCCAGCAGCCACGGAGGCGGGGAGCTGTTTTTT. This sequence encodes CASSHGGGELFF. J is TRBJ2-2 and V is TRBV11-2, with D tentatively TRBD2 (5 bases). This CDR3 spans 12 amino acids. V was shortened by 5 bases and J by 7 bases, with 8 bases between the two germline ends. Looked up from germline, CDR1 is SGHAT and CDR2 is FQNNGV.

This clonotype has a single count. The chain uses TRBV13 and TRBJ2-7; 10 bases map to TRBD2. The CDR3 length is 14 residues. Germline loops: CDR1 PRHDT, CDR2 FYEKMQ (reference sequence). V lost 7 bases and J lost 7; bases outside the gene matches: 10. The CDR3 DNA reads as TGTGCCAGCAAACCTAGCGGGGGTTACAATGAGCAGTACTTC. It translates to CASKPSGGYNEQYF.

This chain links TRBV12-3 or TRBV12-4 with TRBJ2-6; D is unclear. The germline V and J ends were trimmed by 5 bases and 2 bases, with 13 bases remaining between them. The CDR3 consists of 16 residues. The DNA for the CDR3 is TGTGCCAGCAGTACCTCGACCCGAGCTGGGGCCAACGTCCTGACTTTC. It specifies CASSTSTRAGANVLTF.